Below are 21 T cell receptor beta chains sequenced from a single sample in a study of blood T cell repertoires in COVID-19 (dated by TCRdb to 2020 to 2021). Libraries were built with the immunoSEQ multiplex PCR assay. TCRdb re-hosts the immuneACCESS table, in-frame sequences only. Its copies lack some clones; in the studies checked, an unresolved V gene accounts for under half of them, and the cause for the rest is not known. The table for this sample lists approximately 460,000 clones; roughly nine tenths of them were counted only once. The top ten clones comprise around 0.9% of the sample. Source material: peripheral blood. These receptors were taken from a man aged 18 to 35 with COVID-19, enrolled during active disease.

The rearrangement links TRBV5-1 to TRBJ1-1; D is unclear. Per germline, CDR1 SGHRS and CDR2 YFSETQ. The CDR3 totals 14 residues. Trimming took off 1 base at V and 3 bases at J, with 10 bases between the two ends. CDR3 loop: CASSLKIGDTEAFF. The CDR3 bases are TGCGCCAGCAGCTTGAAGATCGGGGACACTGAAGCTTTCTTT.

In this sample, this clone turned up a few times. The CDR3 is CASAGTGLTYEQYF. CDR3 nucleotides: TGTGCCAGCGCTGGGACAGGGTTGACCTACGAGCAGTACTTC. This chain uses TRBV2 with TRBJ2-7; 9 nucleotides match TRBD1. This CDR3 spans 14 amino acids. In germline, CDR1 is SNHLY, CDR2 FYNNEI. V lost 8 bases to trimming and J lost 2 bases; unmatched junction nucleotides: 7.

The chain is built from TRBV5-1 and TRBJ2-2; D unclear. The CDR3 loop spans 14 amino acids. The V end lost 0 bases, the J end lost 6 bases, and 9 bases lay between the germline ends. Germline CDR1 reads SGHRS; CDR2 reads YFSETQ. The CDR3: CASSLELASGELFF. CDR3 DNA: TGCGCCAGCAGCTTGGAGTTAGCATCCGGGGAGCTGTTTTTT.

This chain uses TRBV24-1 with TRBJ2-1; D may be TRBD1 (6 bases). Germline CDR1 is KGHDR and CDR2 is SFDVKD. CDR3 length: 14 amino acids. V was shortened by 9 bases and J by 6 bases, with 17 bases between the two germline ends. As DNA, the CDR3 is TGTGCCACCTCACCGAAAGGACAGCGCAATGAGCAGTTCTTC. As protein: CATSPKGQRNEQFF.

The chain joins TRBV5-1 to TRBJ2-5; D unclear. Deletions cut 4 bases from V and 3 bases from J, with 10 bases between. The CDR3 covers 13 residues. Germline CDR1 reads SGHRS; CDR2 reads YFSETQ. CDR3 amino acids: CASSPRVEETQYF. The CDR3 coding sequence is TGCGCCAGCAGCCCCCGCGTCGAAGAGACCCAGTACTTC.

The J gene is TRBJ2-3, the V gene TRBV9, with 10 bases lining up with TRBD2. V trimming: 2 bases; J trimming: 6 bases; junction bases outside the gene matches: 3. Per germline, CDR1 SGDLS and CDR2 YYNGEE. The CDR3 is 14 amino acids. The CDR3 coding sequence is TGTGCCAGCAGCGTTAGCGGGAGGCCGGATACGCAGTATTTT. This sequence encodes CASSVSGRPDTQYF.

The chain joins TRBV27 to TRBJ1-3; D perhaps matches TRBD1 (6 bases). V was pared by 4 bases and J by 7 bases, with 11 bases between. There are 13 residues in the CDR3. CDR1 MNHEY and CDR2 SMNVEV come from the germline V gene (reference sequence). CDR3 amino acids: CASSSTTGNTIYF. The CDR3 DNA reads as TGTGCCAGCAGTTCGACTACAGGGAACACCATATATTTT.

This chain links TRBV2 with TRBJ2-6; D may be TRBD1 (6 bases). There are 14 residues in the CDR3. V was trimmed by 11 bases and J by 2 bases, leaving 13 bases between them. Germline values: CDR1 SNHLY, CDR2 FYNNEI. CDR3 nucleotides: TGTGCCGGAAGCCAGGGGCCTGGGGCCAACGTCCTGACTTTC. Encoded protein: CAGSQGPGANVLTF.

The chain employs TRBV5-4 and TRBJ2-1; 8 nucleotides agree with TRBD1. CDR3 length: 12 residues. Germline V lookup: CDR1 SGHNT, CDR2 YYREEE (reference sequence). V lost 6 bases to trimming and J lost 12 bases; unmatched junction nucleotides: 8. CDR3 nucleotide sequence: TGTGCCAGCAACAACCAGGGGGCAGCGCAGTTCTTC. This sequence encodes CASNNQGAAQFF.

V and J are TRBV12-3 or TRBV12-4 and TRBJ2-2, with a possible D match to TRBD1 (6 bases). V was trimmed by 7 bases and J by 2 bases, leaving 8 bases between them. The CDR3 has 13 amino acids. In nucleotides, the CDR3 is TGTGCCAGCAAGGACAGCAACACCGGGGAGCTGTTTTTT. This codes for CASKDSNTGELFF.

This clone came up once. V usage is TRBV3-1 (or the pseudogene TRBV3-2) and J usage is TRBJ2-3; 8 bases agree with TRBD2. The germline V gene encodes CDR1 LGHDT and CDR2 YNNKEL (reference sequence). CDR3 size: 15 residues. J gave up 3 bases and V 0 bases, and 2 bases lay outside the gene matches. The CDR3 region has the DNA TGTGCCAGCAGCCAAGAGGTAGCGGGAACAGATACGCAGTATTTT. The encoded protein is CASSQEVAGTDTQYF.

The rearrangement uses TRBV2 and TRBJ2-2; the match to TRBD1 covers 8 bases. This CDR3 has 13 residues. Unmatched junction bases numbered 4, after V lost 11 bases and J lost 2 bases. From germline, CDR1 is SNHLY and CDR2 FYNNEI. Here the CDR3 reads CAAQGANTGELFF. CDR3 nucleotide sequence: TGTGCCGCTCAGGGGGCAAACACCGGGGAGCTGTTTTTT.

This clone came up a few times. This sequence joins TRBV11-2 and TRBJ1-5; D is uncertain. The V gene's germline CDR1 is SGHAT and CDR2 FQNNGV. There are 13 residues in the CDR3. V lost 3 bases, J lost 3 bases, and 6 bases lay in between. The CDR3 is CASSFQDNQPQHF. In nucleotides, the CDR3 is TGTGCCAGCAGCTTCCAGGACAATCAGCCCCAGCATTTT. Complete variable domain (other parts from reference TRBV11-2 and TRBJ1-5): EAGVAQSPRYKIIEKRQSVAFWCNPISGHATLYWYQQILGQGPKLLIQFQNNGVVDDSQLPKDRFSAERLKGVDSTLKIQPAKLEDSAVYLCASSFQDNQPQHFGDGTRLSIL.

This chain uses TRBV3-1 (or the pseudogene TRBV3-2) with TRBJ2-7, with 10 bases fitting TRBD2. J was trimmed by 4 bases and V by 4 bases; bases with no gene match: 7. Germline V gene lookup returns CDR1 LGHDT and CDR2 YNNKEL (reference sequence). This CDR3 spans 15 amino acids. The CDR3 reads CASSRGLAVFYEQYF. CDR3 DNA sequence: TGTGCCAGCAGCCGAGGACTAGCGGTGTTTTACGAGCAGTACTTC.

Comment on this clone: The same CDR3 arises from other DNA sequences in this sample as well. V gene TRBV2 combines with J gene TRBJ2-5; tentatively, D is TRBD2 (5 bases). This CDR3 region has 12 residues. Looked up from germline, CDR1 is SNHLY and CDR2 is FYNNEI. V dropped 2 bases and J dropped 5 bases, with 6 bases sitting between them. The CDR3 here is CASSERRETQYF. CDR3 coding DNA: TGTGCCAGCAGTGAAAGGAGGGAGACCCAGTACTTC.

V and J are TRBV25-1 and TRBJ1-1; D gene uncertain. Trimming shortened V by 7 bases and J by 1 base, and 4 bases separated the two germline ends. In germline, CDR1 is MGHDK, CDR2 SYGVNS. CDR3 length: 11 residues. CDR3 amino acids: CASNKNTEAFF. CDR3 nucleotides: TGTGCCAGCAACAAGAACACTGAAGCTTTCTTT.

The rearrangement joins TRBV7-6 to TRBJ2-5; D possibly corresponds to TRBD2 (5 bases). In germline, CDR1 is SGHVS, CDR2 FNYEAQ. V lost 0 bases, J lost 1 base, and 9 bases lay in between. The CDR3 contains 15 residues. The CDR3 protein is CASSLAGLIQETQYF. In DNA form, the CDR3 reads TGTGCCAGCAGCTTAGCAGGACTTATCCAAGAGACCCAGTACTTC.

V and J are TRBV6-5 and TRBJ2-2; 11 bases agree with TRBD2. CDR1 and CDR2 from the germline V gene are MNHEY and SVGAGI. After removal of 8 bases from V and 5 bases from J, the junction contained 7 bases not matched to a gene. The CDR3 consists of 15 residues. CDR3 protein: CASSVAGGATGELFF. CDR3 sequence (DNA): TGTGCCAGCTCAGTAGCGGGGGGGGCGACCGGGGAGCTGTTTTTT.

Comments on this clone: The junction does not match germline at one end; this may be a read error. V is TRBV7-7 and J is TRBJ2-1; TRBD1 matches 8 bases. Germline V gene lookup returns CDR1 SSHAT and CDR2 FNYEAQ (reference sequence). CDR3 length: 15 amino acids. CDR3 bases: TGTGCTAGCAGCTTACGACAGGGGAAGTACAATGAGCAGTTCTTC. This encodes CASSLRQGKYNEQFF.

V is TRBV7-8 and J is TRBJ2-2, with 9 bases identical to TRBD1. Losses at the gene ends were 5 bases for V and 6 bases for J; bases not matched to a gene: 4. This CDR3 contains 14 residues. Germline-derived CDR1 and CDR2 are SGHVS and FQNEAQ. The CDR3 DNA reads as TGTGCCAGCAGCAGCCGGGACAGGGCCGGGGAGCTGTTTTTT. Its protein is CASSSRDRAGELFF.

The V call is TRBV9, the J call TRBJ2-7; 7 nucleotides line up with TRBD2. CDR1 and CDR2 from the germline V gene are SGDLS and YYNGEE. The CDR3 consists of 16 residues. V was clipped by 0 bases and J by 0 bases; unmatched bases: 6. The CDR3 protein is CASSVEASGISYEQYF. Here the CDR3 DNA reads TGTGCCAGCAGCGTAGAGGCTAGCGGTATCTCCTACGAGCAGTACTTC.